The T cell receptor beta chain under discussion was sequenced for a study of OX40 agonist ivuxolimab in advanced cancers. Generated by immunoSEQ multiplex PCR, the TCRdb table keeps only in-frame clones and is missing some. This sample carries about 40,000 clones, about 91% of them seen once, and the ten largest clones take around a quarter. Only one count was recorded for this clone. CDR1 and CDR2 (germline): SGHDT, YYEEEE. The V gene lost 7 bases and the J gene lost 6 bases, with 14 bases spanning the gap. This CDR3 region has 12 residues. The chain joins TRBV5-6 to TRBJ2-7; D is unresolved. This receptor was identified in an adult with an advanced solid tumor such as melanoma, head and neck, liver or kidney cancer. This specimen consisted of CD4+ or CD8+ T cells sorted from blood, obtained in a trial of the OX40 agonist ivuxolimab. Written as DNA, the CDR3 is TGTGCCAGCGCCTTTTCCGTTTCCGAGCAGTACTTC. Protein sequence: CASAFSVSEQYF.